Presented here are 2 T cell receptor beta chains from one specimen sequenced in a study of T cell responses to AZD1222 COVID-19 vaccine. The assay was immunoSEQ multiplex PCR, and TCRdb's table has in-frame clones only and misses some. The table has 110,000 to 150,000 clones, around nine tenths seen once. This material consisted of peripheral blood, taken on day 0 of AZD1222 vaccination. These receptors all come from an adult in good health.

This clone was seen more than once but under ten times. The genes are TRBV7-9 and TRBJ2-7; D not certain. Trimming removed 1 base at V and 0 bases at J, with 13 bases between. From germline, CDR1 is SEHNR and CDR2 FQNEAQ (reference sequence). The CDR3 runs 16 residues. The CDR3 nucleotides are TGTGCCAGCAGCTTAGATCCGGCTTCATACTCCTACGAGCAGTACTTC. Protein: CASSLDPASYSYEQYF.

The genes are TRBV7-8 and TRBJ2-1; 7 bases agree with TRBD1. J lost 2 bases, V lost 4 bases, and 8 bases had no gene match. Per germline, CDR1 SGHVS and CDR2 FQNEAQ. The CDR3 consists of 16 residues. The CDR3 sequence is CASSSRSGTAYNEQFF. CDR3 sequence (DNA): TGTGCCAGCAGCTCACGTTCCGGGACAGCCTACAATGAGCAGTTCTTC.